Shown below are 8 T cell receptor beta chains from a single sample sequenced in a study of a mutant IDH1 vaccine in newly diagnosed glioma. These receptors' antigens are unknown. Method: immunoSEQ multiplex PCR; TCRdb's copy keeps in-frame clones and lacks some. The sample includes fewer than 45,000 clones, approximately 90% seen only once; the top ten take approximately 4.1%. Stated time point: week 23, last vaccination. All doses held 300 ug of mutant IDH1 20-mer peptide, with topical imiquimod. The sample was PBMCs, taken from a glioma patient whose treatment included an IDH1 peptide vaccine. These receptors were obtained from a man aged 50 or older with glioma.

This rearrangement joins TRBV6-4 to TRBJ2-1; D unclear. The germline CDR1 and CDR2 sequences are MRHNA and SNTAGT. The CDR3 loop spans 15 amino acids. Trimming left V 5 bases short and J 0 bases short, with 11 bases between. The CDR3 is CASSSWGSSYNEQFF. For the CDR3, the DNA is TGTGCCAGCAGTTCGTGGGGAAGCTCCTACAATGAGCAGTTCTTC.

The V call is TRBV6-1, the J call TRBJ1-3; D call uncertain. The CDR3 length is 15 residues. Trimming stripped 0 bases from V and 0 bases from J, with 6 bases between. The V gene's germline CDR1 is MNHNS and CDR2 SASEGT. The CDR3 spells CASSEAGSSGNTIYF. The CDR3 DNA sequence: TGTGCCAGCAGTGAAGCGGGCAGCTCTGGAAACACCATATATTTT.

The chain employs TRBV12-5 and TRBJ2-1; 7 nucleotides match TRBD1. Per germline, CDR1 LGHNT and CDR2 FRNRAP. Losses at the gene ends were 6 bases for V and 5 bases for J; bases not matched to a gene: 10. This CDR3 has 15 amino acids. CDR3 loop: CASGSGQIQHNEQFF. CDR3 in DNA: TGTGCTAGTGGATCGGGACAGATACAACACAATGAGCAGTTCTTC.

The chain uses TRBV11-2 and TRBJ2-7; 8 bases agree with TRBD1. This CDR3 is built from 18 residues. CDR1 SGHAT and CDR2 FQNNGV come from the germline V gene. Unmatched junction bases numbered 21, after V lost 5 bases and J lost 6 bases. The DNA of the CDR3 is TGTGCCAGCAGCCGCCGAACTTCCGGGACAGGCGGCAGCAGCGAGCAGTACTTC. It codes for CASSRRTSGTGGSSEQYF.

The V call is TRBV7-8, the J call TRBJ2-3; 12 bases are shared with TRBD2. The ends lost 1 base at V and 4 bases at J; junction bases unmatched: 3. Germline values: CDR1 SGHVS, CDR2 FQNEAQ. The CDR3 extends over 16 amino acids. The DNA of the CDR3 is TGTGCCAGCAGCTTAGGGACTAGCGGGATGCCAGATACGCAGTATTTT. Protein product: CASSLGTSGMPDTQYF.

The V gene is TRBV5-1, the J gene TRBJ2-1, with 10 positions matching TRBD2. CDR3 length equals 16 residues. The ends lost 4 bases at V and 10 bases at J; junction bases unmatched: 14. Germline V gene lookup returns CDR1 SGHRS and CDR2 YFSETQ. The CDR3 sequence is CASSNPSGGKSGEQFF. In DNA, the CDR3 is TGCGCCAGCAGCAACCCTAGCGGGGGAAAATCGGGAGAGCAGTTCTTC.

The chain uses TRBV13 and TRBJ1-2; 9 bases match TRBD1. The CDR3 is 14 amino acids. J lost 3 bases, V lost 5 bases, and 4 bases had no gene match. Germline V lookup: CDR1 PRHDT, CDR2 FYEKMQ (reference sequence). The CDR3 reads CASSPGTGHYGYTF. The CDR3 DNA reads TGTGCCAGCAGCCCCGGGACAGGGCACTATGGCTACACCTTC.

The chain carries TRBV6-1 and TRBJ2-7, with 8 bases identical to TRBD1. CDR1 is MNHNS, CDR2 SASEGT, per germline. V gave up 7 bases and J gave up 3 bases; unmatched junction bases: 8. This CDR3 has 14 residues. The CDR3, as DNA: TGTGCCAGCAATTACGGGACAGGCCTCTACGAGCAGTACTTC. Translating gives CASNYGTGLYEQYF.